This note documents a single TCR beta chain sequence. Its matching antigen is unknown. From its re-call of the 5' RACE reads, TCRdb lists each CDR3 protein once, without DNA. Listed are 250,000 or so distinct CDR3 sequences; roughly 4.2% falls within the top ten. The source of the sample is a study of T cells expressing NK-cell markers. Study information: It was sorted CD3+CD56+NKG2C+, CD3+CD56+NKG2C- and CD3+CD56-NKG2C+ T cells that supplied the TCR beta repertoires. In the group of eight sequenced donors, seven were HCMV-seropositive and one was seronegative. Points from the study as a whole: Expanded NKG2C+ T cell clones had unclear HCMV specificity.

Germline loops: CDR1 MDHEN, CDR2 SYDVKM. The CDR3 is made up of 15 amino acids. The V and J genes are TRBV28 and TRBJ2-7; TCRdb gives TRBD1 as the D gene, but with no DNA this cannot be confirmed. The TCR comes from a woman aged 18 to 75 in good health. Sequenced input: blood T cells: a sorted CD56 or NKG2C T cell subset, CD4+ or CD8+ T cells, or bulk PBMC T cells (not recorded which). The CDR3 is CASSFFGGTSYEQYF.